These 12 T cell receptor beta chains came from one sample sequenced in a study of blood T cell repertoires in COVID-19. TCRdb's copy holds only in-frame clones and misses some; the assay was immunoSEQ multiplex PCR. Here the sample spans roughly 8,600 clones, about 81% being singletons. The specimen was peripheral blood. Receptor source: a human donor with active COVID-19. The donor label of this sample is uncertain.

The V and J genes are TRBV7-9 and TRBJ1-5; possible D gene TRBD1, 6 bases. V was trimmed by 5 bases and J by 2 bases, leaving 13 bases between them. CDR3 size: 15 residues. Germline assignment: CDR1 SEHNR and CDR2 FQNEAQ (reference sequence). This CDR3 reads CASSITGSGNQPQHF. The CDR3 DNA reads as TGTGCCAGCAGCATAACAGGGTCGGGCAATCAGCCCCAGCATTTT.

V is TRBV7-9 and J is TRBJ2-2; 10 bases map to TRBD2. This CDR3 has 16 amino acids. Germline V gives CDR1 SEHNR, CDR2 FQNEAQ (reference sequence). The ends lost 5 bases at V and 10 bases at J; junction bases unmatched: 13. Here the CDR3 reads CASSLRASGRSLELFF. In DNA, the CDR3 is TGTGCCAGCAGCCTGAGGGCTAGCGGGAGATCATTGGAGCTGTTTTTT.

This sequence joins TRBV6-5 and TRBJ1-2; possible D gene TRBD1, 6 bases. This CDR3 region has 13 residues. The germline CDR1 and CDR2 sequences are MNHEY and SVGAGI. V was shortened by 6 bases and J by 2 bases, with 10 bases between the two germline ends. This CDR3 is CASSRTENYGYTF. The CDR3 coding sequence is TGTGCCAGCAGCAGGACAGAGAACTATGGCTACACCTTC.

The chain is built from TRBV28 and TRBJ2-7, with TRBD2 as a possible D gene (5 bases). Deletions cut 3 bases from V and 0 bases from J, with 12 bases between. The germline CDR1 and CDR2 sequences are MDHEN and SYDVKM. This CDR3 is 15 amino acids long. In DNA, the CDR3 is TGTGCCAGCAGTTTCTTCCGGGAATACTCCTACGAGCAGTACTTC. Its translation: CASSFFREYSYEQYF.

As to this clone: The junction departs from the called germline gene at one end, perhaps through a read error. CDR3 loop: CASSSSGQQDF. In DNA form, the CDR3 reads TGTGCCAGCAGCTCATCGGGACAGCAGGATTTT. The gene calls are TRBV28 and TRBJ1-5, with 7 nucleotides matching TRBD1. Germline CDR1 is MDHEN and CDR2 is SYDVKM. The length of the CDR3 is 11 residues.

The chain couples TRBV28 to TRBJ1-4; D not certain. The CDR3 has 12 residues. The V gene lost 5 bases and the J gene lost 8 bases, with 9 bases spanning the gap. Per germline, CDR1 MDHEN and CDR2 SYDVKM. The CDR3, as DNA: TGTGCCAGCAGTCGGGAGTGGGAAAAACTGTTTTTT. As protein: CASSREWEKLFF.

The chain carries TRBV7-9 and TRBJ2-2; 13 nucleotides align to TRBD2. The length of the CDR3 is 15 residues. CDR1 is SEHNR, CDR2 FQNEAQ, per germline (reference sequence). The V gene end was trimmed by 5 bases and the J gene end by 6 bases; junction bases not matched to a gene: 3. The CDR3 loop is CASSALAGGPGELFF. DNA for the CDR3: TGTGCCAGCAGCGCACTAGCGGGAGGGCCCGGGGAGCTGTTTTTT.

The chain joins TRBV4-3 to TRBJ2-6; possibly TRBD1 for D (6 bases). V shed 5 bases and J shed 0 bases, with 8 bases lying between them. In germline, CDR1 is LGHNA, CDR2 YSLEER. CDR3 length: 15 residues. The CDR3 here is CASSTDSSGANVLTF. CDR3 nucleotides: TGCGCCAGCAGCACGGACAGCTCTGGGGCCAACGTCCTGACTTTC.

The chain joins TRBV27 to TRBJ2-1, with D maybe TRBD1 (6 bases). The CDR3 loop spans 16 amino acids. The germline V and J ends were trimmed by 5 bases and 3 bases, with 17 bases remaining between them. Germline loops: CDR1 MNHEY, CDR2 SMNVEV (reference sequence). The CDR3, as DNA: TGTGCCAGCAGTCCGTATAGTGGGGGCTTCTACAATGAGCAGTTCTTC. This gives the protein CASSPYSGGFYNEQFF.

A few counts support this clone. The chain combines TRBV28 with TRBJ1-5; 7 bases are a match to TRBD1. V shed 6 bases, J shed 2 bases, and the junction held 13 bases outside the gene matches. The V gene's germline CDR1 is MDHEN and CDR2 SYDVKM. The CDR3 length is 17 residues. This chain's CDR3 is CASRGGGMQGGNQPQHF. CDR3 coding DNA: TGTGCCAGCAGAGGGGGCGGAATGCAGGGAGGCAATCAGCCCCAGCATTTT.

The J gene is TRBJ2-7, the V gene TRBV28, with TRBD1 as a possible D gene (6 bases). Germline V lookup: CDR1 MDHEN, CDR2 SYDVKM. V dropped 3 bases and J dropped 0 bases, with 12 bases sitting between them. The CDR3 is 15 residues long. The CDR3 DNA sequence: TGTGCCAGCAGTTTTCTCGGGACATTCTCCTACGAGCAGTACTTC. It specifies CASSFLGTFSYEQYF.

CDR3 bases: TGTGCCAGCAGCTTGGGGACAGGGATGGGAACTGAAGCTTTCTTT. It encodes CASSLGTGMGTEAFF. The chain is built from TRBV5-6 and TRBJ1-1, with TRBD1 matching 8 bases. CDR1 and CDR2 (germline): SGHDT, YYEEEE. The CDR3 is 15 amino acids. The ends lost 0 bases at V and 5 bases at J; junction bases unmatched: 6.